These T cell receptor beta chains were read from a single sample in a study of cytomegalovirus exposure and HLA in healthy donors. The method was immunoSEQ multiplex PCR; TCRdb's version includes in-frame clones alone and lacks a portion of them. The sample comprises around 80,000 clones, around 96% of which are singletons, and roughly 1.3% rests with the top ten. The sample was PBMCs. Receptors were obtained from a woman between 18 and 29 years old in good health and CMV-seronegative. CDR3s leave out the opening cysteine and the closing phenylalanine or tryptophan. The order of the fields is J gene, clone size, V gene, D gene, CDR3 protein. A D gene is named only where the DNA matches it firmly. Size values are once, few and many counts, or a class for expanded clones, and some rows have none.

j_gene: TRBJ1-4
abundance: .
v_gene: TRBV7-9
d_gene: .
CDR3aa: ASSLANREAEKLF

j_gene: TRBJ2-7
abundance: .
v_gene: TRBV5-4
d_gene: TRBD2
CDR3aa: ASRASGSGSYEQY

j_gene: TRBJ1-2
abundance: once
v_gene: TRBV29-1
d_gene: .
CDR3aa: SVEDPDYGYT

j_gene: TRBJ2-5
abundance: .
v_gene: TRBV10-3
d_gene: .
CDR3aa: ANAGRPRETQY

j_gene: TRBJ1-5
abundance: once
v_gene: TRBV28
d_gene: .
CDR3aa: ASTTGQIQYSNQPQH

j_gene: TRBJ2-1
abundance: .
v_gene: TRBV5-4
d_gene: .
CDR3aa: ASSQGGGGTGNEQF

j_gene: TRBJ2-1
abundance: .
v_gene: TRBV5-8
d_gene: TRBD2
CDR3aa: ASSPAASGFYNEQF

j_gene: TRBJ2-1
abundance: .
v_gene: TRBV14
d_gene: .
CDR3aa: ASSLSPGDGTYEINEQF

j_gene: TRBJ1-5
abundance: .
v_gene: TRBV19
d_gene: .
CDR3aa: ASSEDSFINPQH

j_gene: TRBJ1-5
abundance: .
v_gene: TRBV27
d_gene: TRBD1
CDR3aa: ASRDAGGYGGNQPQH

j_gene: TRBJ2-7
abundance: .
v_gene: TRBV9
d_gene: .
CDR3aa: ASSVAVGGGYEQY

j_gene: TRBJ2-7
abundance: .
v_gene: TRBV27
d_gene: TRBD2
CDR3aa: ASSPGLAGYEQY

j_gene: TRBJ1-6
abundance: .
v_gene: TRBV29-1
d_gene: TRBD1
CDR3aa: SAQGWRDSTLH

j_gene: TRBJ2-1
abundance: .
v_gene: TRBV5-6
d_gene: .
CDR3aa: ASSLWVGGAPGNEQF

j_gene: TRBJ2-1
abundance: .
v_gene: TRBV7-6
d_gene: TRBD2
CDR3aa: ASSTLADSYNEQF

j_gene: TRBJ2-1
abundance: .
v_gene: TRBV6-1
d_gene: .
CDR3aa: ASLKEGTGEQF

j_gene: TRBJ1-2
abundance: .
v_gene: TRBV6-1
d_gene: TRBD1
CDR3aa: ATQGQGGDGYT

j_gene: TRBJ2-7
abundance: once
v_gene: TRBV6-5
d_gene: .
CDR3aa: ASSRQEPGHYEQY

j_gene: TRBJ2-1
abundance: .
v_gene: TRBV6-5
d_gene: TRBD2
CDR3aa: ASSYQGSGTNNEQF

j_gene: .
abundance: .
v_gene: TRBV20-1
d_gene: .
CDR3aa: SASRNYEQY

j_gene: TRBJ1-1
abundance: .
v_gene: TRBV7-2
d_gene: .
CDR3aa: ASTPRGKAPEAF

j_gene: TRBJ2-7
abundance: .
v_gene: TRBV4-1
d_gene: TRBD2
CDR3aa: ASSLGLAGGPGEQY

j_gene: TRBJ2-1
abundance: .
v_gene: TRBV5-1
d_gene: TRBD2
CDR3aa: ASSSGRASYNEQF

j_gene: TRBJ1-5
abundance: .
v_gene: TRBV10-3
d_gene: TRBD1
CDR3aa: AISSPDRGSQPQH

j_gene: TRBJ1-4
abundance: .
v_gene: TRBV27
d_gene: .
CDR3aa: ASSLGGLNEKLF

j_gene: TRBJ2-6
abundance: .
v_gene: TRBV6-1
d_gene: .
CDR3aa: ASSVVGAALGANVLT

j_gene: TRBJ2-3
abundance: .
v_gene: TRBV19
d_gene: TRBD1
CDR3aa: ASSFGDRRDTQY

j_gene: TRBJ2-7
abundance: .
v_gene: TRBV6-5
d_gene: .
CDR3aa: ASSPPGSISYEQY

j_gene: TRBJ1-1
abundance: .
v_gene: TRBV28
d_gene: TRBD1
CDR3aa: ASSLFVAGGLNTEAF